Presented here are 3 T cell receptor beta chains from one specimen sequenced in a study of T cell responses to AZD1222 COVID-19 vaccine. Profiling relied on immunoSEQ multiplex PCR, and the TCRdb table lists in-frame clones only, not all of them. The top ten hold around 3.5% of the sample, which has approximately 200,000 clones, roughly 90% seen once. Sequences were derived from peripheral blood, sampled 28 days after the second AZD1222 dose. All receptors come from an adult who received the AZD1222 COVID-19 vaccine.

The rearrangement uses TRBV11-2 and TRBJ2-2; D uncertain. This CDR3 has 12 amino acids. CDR1 and CDR2 from the germline V gene are SGHAT and FQNNGV. Deletions cut 2 bases from V and 7 bases from J, with 5 bases between. CDR3 sequence: CASSLFDGELFF. Here the CDR3 DNA reads TGTGCCAGCAGCTTATTCGACGGGGAGCTGTTTTTT.

The chain is built from TRBV7-9 and TRBJ1-4, with D uncertain. Per germline, CDR1 SEHNR and CDR2 FQNEAQ (reference sequence). The CDR3 consists of 12 residues. The V gene lost 3 bases and the J gene lost 4 bases, with 3 bases spanning the gap. In DNA form, the CDR3 reads TGTGCCAGCAGCTTCGGTAATGAAAAACTGTTTTTT. Translated, it gives CASSFGNEKLFF.

The rearrangement uses TRBV2 and TRBJ2-7; 7 nucleotides align to TRBD2. CDR3 length: 15 amino acids. With V trimmed by 4 bases and J by 7 bases, 13 bases remained unmatched. The germline V gene encodes CDR1 SNHLY and CDR2 FYNNEI. The CDR3 spells CASSAFGGGPWEQYF. As DNA, the CDR3 is TGTGCCAGCAGTGCCTTTGGGGGAGGGCCGTGGGAGCAGTACTTC.